This TCR beta chain was profiled in a study of blood T cell repertoires in COVID-19. For the study at large: The United States, Italy and Spain were the sources of the acute and convalescent COVID-19 samples. T cells, B-cell-depleted T cells, or PBMCs supplied cDNA or gDNA.

Deletions cut 4 bases from V and 0 bases from J, with 22 bases between. The germline gives CDR1 LNHDA, CDR2 SQIVND (reference sequence). The CDR3 totals 20 residues. In the study's own analysis: Amplification with reference gene primers provided the estimates of nucleated cell counts. Data came from immunoSEQ multiplex PCR; TCRdb stores just in-frame clones and leaves some out. For V, J and clone size, that table is used; D and trimming come from the DNA. The table records 95,000 to 150,000 clones, around 77% of them present only once. The receptor was isolated from a man aged 55-75 years with active or convalescent COVID-19. Sequenced sample: peripheral blood. V and J are TRBV19 and TRBJ2-6; a possible D gene is TRBD1 (5 bases). The CDR3 here is CASSTPLVTALSSGANVLTF. The CDR3 DNA sequence: TGTGCCAGTAGTACGCCCCTCGTGACAGCTTTAAGCTCTGGGGCCAACGTCCTGACTTTC.